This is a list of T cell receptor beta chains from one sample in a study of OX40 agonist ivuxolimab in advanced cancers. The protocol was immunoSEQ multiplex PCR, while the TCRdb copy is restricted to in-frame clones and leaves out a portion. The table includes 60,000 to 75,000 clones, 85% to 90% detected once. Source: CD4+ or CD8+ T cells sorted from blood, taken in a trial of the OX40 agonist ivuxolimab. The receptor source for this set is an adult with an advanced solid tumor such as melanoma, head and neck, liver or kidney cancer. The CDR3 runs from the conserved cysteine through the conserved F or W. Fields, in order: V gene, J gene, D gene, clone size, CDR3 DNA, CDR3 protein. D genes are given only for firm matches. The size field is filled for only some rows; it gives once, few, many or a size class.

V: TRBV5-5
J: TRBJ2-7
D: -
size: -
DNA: TGTGCCAGCAGCTTGTCCAGCTACGAGCAGTACTTC
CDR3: CASSLSSYEQYF

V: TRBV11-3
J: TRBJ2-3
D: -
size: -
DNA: TGTGCCAGCAGCTTTGGCGGCCTAGGGGCAGATACGCAGTATTTT
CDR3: CASSFGGLGADTQYF

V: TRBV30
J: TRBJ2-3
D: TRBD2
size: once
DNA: TGTGCCTGGGACGGAGCGGGAGCTATAGATACGCAGTATTTT
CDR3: CAWDGAGAIDTQYF

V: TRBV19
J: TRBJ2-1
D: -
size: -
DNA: TGTGCCAGTAGTAGACACAATGAGCAGTTCTTC
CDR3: CASSRHNEQFF

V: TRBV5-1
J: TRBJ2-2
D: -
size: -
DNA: TGCGCCAGCAGCTCCGGACGCACGAACACCGGGGAGCTGTTTTTT
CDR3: CASSSGRTNTGELFF

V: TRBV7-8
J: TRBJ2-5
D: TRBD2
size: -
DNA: TGTGCCAGCAGCTGGAGGAGGGCTAGCGGGGACCAAGAGACCCAGTACTTC
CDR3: CASSWRRASGDQETQYF

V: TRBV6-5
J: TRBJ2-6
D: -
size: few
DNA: TGTGCCAGCAGTTACTCGGGCGGGTATGGGGCCAACGTCCTGACTTTC
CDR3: CASSYSGGYGANVLTF

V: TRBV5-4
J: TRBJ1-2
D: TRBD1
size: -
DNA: TGTGCCAGCAGGGAACAGGGGGCACACTATGGCTACACCTTC
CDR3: CASREQGAHYGYTF

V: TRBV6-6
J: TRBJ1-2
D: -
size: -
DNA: TGTGCCAGCAAAGGAGGTGGTAACTATGGCTACACCTTC
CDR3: CASKGGGNYGYTF

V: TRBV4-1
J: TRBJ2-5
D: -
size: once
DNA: TGCGCCAGCAGCCAAGGGGACACCTATCAGGGGGGGTTAACCCAGTACTTC
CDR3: CASSQGDTYQGGLTQYF

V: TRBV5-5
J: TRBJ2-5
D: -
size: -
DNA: TGTGCCAGCAGCCGTGGGGGCCAAGAGACCCAGTACTTC
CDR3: CASSRGGQETQYF

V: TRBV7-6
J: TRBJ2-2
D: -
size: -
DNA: TGTGCCAGCAGCTTAAGGGGAGACACCGGGGAGCTGTTTTTT
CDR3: CASSLRGDTGELFF

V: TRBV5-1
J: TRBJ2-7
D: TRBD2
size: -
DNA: TGCGCCAGCAGCTCCACGACTAGCGGGGGTCGGTACGAGCAGTACTTC
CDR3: CASSSTTSGGRYEQYF

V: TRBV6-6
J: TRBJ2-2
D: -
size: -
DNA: TGTGCCAGCAGTTACTCGAGCGTTAACACCGGGGAGCTGTTTTTT
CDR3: CASSYSSVNTGELFF